Following are 19 T cell receptor beta chains from one sample sequenced in a study of blood T cell repertoires in COVID-19. Libraries were prepared by immunoSEQ multiplex PCR; TCRdb keeps only in-frame clonotypes and omits some of them. The table includes about 38,000 clones, approximately 90% detected once. Source material: peripheral blood. Every receptor here comes from a man between 60 and 75 years old with COVID-19, enrolled during active disease.

This clone appeared a few times. The V call is TRBV7-9, the J call TRBJ1-4; 8 bases fit TRBD1. Germline lookup yields CDR1 SEHNR and CDR2 FQNEAQ (reference sequence). The CDR3 length is 14 residues. The junction had 1 base not matched to a gene; V was cut back by 2 bases and J by 5 bases. CDR3 residues: CASSLRQGNEKLFF. The CDR3 coding sequence is TGTGCCAGCAGCTTACGACAGGGGAATGAAAAACTGTTTTTT.

The genes are TRBV10-1 and TRBJ2-3; 10 bases match TRBD2. CDR3 length equals 14 residues. V dropped 5 bases and J dropped 4; count of bases not matched to a gene: 3. Germline V gives CDR1 WNHNN, CDR2 SYGVQD (reference sequence). The CDR3 reads CASSLAGASDTQYF. The CDR3 bases are TGCGCCAGCAGTCTAGCGGGAGCTTCAGATACGCAGTATTTT.

This clone was observed once. CDR3: CASSSAGGNTGELFF. CDR3 DNA sequence: TGTGCCAGCAGTTCAGCGGGAGGGAACACCGGGGAGCTGTTTTTT. V and J are TRBV28 and TRBJ2-2; TRBD2 agrees at 9 bases. This CDR3 comprises 15 residues. The V gene end was trimmed by 4 bases and the J gene end by 1 base; junction bases not matched to a gene: 1. CDR1 and CDR2 from the germline V gene are MDHEN and SYDVKM.

V usage is TRBV19 and J usage is TRBJ2-7, with 8 positions matching TRBD1. V gave up 5 bases and J gave up 6 bases; unmatched junction bases: 12. Germline CDR1 is LNHDA and CDR2 is SQIVND (reference sequence). CDR3 size: 15 residues. The CDR3 is CASSLAGTGLVEQYF. The CDR3 bases are TGTGCCAGTAGTTTAGCCGGGACAGGTTTGGTCGAGCAGTACTTC.

The V call is TRBV30, the J call TRBJ2-7, with a possible D match to TRBD2 (6 bases). Trimming took 4 bases from V and 5 from J, leaving 15 bases between them. This CDR3 has 13 amino acids. CDR1 and CDR2 (germline): GTSNPN, SVGIG (reference sequence). The CDR3 DNA is TGTGCCTGGACCCCTCAGGCGGGGAACGAGCAGTACTTC. Its protein is CAWTPQAGNEQYF.

The chain has TRBV5-4 and TRBJ1-2, with D perhaps matching TRBD1 (5 bases). Germline CDR1 SGHNT, CDR2 YYREEE (reference sequence). The CDR3 length is 14 residues. V was clipped by 2 bases and J by 4 bases, with 12 bases between them. The CDR3 here is CASSLMGQTYGYTF. In DNA form, the CDR3 reads TGTGCCAGCAGCTTAATGGGGCAGACCTATGGCTACACCTTC.

This clone appeared a single time. This rearrangement joins TRBV28 to TRBJ1-2, with D uncertain. Trimming left V 5 bases short and J 3 bases short, with 7 bases between. The CDR3 runs 12 residues. CDR1 is MDHEN and CDR2 is SYDVKM in the germline V gene. The CDR3, as DNA: TGTGCCAGCAGTACCCAGGACTATGGCTACACCTTC. It specifies CASSTQDYGYTF.

The chain carries TRBV7-2 and TRBJ1-2, with TRBD1 as a possible D gene (6 bases). The CDR3 spans 18 residues. Looked up from germline, CDR1 is SGHTA and CDR2 is FQGNSA. The V end was cut by 2 bases, the J end by 7 bases, with 26 bases between. The CDR3 loop is CASSLLSPLIQGSGGYTF. In DNA form, the CDR3 reads TGTGCCAGCAGCTTATTATCCCCTTTAATACAGGGAAGTGGTGGCTACACCTTC.

The CDR3 nucleotides are TGCGCCAGCAGCTCGGGACAGCCCTACGAGCAGTACTTC. Translation: CASSSGQPYEQYF. This chain joins TRBV5-1 and TRBJ2-7, with TRBD1 matching over 7 bases. CDR3 length: 13 amino acids. Germline lookup yields CDR1 SGHRS and CDR2 YFSETQ. Germline trimming cut 3 bases from V and 2 bases from J; bases unmatched to any gene: 2.

The chain couples TRBV6-5 to TRBJ2-1; tentative D call: TRBD2 (5 bases). V dropped 4 bases and J dropped 6 bases, with 7 bases sitting between them. The CDR3 length is 12 residues. Germline V CDR1 and CDR2: MNHEY, SVGAGI. The CDR3 nucleotides are TGTGCCAGCAGTTCCAGCGGCAATGAGCAGTTCTTC. Protein: CASSSSGNEQFF.

The V call is TRBV15, the J call TRBJ2-5, with TRBD1 as a possible D gene (6 bases). The length of the CDR3 is 17 residues. Germline V gives CDR1 LNHNV, CDR2 YYDKDF (reference sequence). V shed 6 bases and J shed 5 bases, with 25 bases lying between them. In nucleotides, the CDR3 is TGTGCCACCAGGTCTGGGGGCGGTCGGTCGGTTGAGGAGACCCAGTACTTC. It is translated as CATRSGGGRSVEETQYF.

J is TRBJ1-2 and V is TRBV19, with 9 bases aligning to TRBD1. The germline CDR1 and CDR2 sequences are LNHDA and SQIVND (reference sequence). The CDR3 loop spans 16 amino acids. V was pared by 5 bases and J by 4 bases, with 11 bases of the junction left unmatched. The CDR3 nucleotides are TGTGCCAGTAGTCCACAAAAAACAGGGGGCGCCTATGGCTACACCTTC. Protein: CASSPQKTGGAYGYTF.

This clone has only one observation. The chain links TRBV28 to TRBJ2-5; perhaps TRBD1 as D (6 bases). The CDR3 length is 16 residues. CDR1 and CDR2 (germline): MDHEN, SYDVKM. The CDR3 region has the DNA TGTGCAGGGGGACGGCGTGATAAAGGTCACCAAGAGACCCAGTACTTC. This encodes CAGGRRDKGHQETQYF. Looking up the rest from reference TRBV28 and TRBJ2-5 gives the full variable domain: DVKVTQSSRYLVKRTGEKVFLECVQDMDHENMFWYRQDPGLGLRLIYFSYDVKMKEKGDIPEGYSVSREKKERFSLILESASTNQTSMYLCAGGRRDKGHQETQYFGPGTRLLVL.

This clone showed up just a few times. The chain links TRBV28 to TRBJ2-7, with a possible D match to TRBD1 (6 bases). The germline V and J ends were trimmed by 6 bases and 5 bases, with 20 bases remaining between them. Germline CDR1 and CDR2: MDHEN and SYDVKM. The length of the CDR3 is 15 residues. The CDR3 DNA sequence: TGTGCCAGCAGCCGGGTAGCAGGGGTTGGCGACGAGCAGTACTTC. Its protein product is CASSRVAGVGDEQYF. Full variable domain (outside the CDR3, taken from reference TRBV28 and TRBJ2-7): DVKVTQSSRYLVKRTGEKVFLECVQDMDHENMFWYRQDPGLGLRLIYFSYDVKMKEKGDIPEGYSVSREKKERFSLILESASTNQTSMYLCASSRVAGVGDEQYFGPGTRLTVT.

V is TRBV5-1 and J is TRBJ2-6, with D maybe TRBD2 (6 bases). The length of the CDR3 is 17 residues. Trimming left V 4 bases short and J 2 bases short, with 16 bases between. Germline CDR1 SGHRS, CDR2 YFSETQ. This CDR3 reads CASSPGDRRTGANVLTF. The CDR3 DNA follows: TGCGCCAGCAGCCCGGGAGATCGACGGACTGGGGCCAACGTCCTGACTTTC.

The V gene is TRBV4-2, the J gene TRBJ2-2, with 8 bases aligning to TRBD1. The CDR3 sequence is 16 residues long. J lost 1 base, V lost 4 bases, and 5 bases had no gene match. Germline CDR1 LGHNA, CDR2 YNFKEQ. CDR3 residues: CASSPRTGQNTGELFF. The CDR3 nucleotides are TGTGCCAGCAGCCCCCGGACAGGGCAGAACACCGGGGAGCTGTTTTTT.

The chain combines TRBV2 with TRBJ1-2, with D perhaps TRBD1 (5 bases). CDR3 size: 14 residues. V lost 7 bases to trimming and J lost 4 bases, with 16 bases between them. CDR1 SNHLY and CDR2 FYNNEI come from the germline V gene. The CDR3 DNA is TGTGCCAGCATGCCCCTGGCGGGGGGCTATGGCTACACCTTC. Amino acid sequence: CASMPLAGGYGYTF. The full variable domain, completed using reference TRBV2 and TRBJ1-2, is EPEVTQTPSHQVTQMGQEVILRCVPISNHLYFYWYRQILGQKVEFLVSFYNNEISEKSEIFDDQFSVERPDGSNFTLKIRSTKLEDSAMYFCASMPLAGGYGYTFGSGTRLTVV.

The V gene is TRBV5-4, the J gene TRBJ1-1, with a possible D match to TRBD1 (6 bases). The length of the CDR3 is 17 residues. Trimming removed 3 bases at V and 4 bases at J, with 22 bases between. Germline V lookup: CDR1 SGHNT, CDR2 YYREEE (reference sequence). The DNA for the CDR3 is TGTGCCAGCAGCTACCGGGGGGCCAGCCGGGGGGGCACTGAAGCTTTCTTT. It specifies CASSYRGASRGGTEAFF.

This chain uses TRBV30 with TRBJ2-5; 9 nucleotides match TRBD1. The CDR3 has 13 amino acids. Germline V gene sequence: CDR1 GTSNPN, CDR2 SVGIG (reference sequence). V dropped 3 bases and J dropped 6; count of bases not matched to a gene: 5. The CDR3 nucleotides are TGTGCCTGGAGCGCGACAGGGGGAAAGACCCAGTACTTC. Amino acids: CAWSATGGKTQYF.